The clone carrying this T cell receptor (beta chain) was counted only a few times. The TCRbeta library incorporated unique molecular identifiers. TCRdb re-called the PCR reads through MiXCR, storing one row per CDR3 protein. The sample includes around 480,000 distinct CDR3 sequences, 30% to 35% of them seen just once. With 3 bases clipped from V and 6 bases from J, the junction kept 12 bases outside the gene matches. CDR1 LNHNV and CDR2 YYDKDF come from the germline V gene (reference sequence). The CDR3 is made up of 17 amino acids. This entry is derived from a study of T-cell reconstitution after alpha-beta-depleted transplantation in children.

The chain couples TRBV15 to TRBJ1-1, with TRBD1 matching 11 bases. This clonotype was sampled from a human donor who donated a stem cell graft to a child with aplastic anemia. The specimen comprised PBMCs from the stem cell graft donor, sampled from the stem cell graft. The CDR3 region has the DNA TGTGCCACCAGCAGCCTCCGGGACAGGGGGGGCGGGTCTGAAGCTTTCTTT. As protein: CATSSLRDRGGGSEAFF.